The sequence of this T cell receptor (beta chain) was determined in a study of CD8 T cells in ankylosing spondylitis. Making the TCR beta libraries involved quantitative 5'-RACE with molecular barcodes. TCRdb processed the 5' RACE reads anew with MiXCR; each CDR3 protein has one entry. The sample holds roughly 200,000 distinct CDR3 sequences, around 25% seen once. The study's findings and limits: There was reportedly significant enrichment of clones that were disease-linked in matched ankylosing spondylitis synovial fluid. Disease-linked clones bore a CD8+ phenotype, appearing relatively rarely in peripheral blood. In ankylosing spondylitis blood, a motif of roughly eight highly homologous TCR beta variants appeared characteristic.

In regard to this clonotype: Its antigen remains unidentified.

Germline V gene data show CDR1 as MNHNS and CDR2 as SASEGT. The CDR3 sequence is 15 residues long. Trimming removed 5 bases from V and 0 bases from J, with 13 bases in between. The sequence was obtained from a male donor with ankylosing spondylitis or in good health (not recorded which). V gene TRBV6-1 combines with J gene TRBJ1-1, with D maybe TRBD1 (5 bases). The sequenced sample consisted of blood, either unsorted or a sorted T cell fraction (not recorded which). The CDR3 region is CASSPSAGVNTEAFF. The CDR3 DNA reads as TGTGCCAGCAGTCCCTCTGCGGGGGTGAACACTGAAGCTTTCTTT.